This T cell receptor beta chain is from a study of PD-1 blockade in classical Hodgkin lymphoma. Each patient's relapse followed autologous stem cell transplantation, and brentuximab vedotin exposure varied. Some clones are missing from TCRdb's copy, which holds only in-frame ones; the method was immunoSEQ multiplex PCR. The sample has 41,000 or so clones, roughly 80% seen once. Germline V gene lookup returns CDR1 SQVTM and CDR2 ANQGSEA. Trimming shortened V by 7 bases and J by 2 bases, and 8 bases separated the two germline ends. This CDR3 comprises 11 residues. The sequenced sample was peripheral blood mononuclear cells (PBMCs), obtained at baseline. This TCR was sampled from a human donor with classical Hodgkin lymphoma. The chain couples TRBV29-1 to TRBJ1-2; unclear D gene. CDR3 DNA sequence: TGCAGCGCGTCTGACAACTATGGCTACACCTTC. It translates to CSASDNYGYTF. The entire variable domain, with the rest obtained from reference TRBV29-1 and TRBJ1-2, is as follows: SAVISQKPSRDICQRGTSLTIQCQVDSQVTMMFWYRQQPGQSLTLIATANQGSEATYESGFVIDKFPISRPNLTFSTLTVSNMSPEDSSIYLCSASDNYGYTFGSGTRLTVV.